A selection of T cell receptor beta chains follows, all from one sample in a study of T-cell memory formation after mild COVID-19. TCRdb independently ran MiXCR on the 5' RACE reads; one entry per CDR3 protein. The sample has some 130,000 distinct CDR3 sequences, about a sixth seen once; the top ten hold roughly 5.3%. The specimen sequenced was PBMCs or a T cell subset sorted from them (not recorded which). These receptors were taken from a man between 18 and 29 years old who had mild COVID-19 (a few samples of this study predate the infection). Cell type and time point are not known. CDR3s include the opening cysteine and the closing phenylalanine or tryptophan. D genes are given only for firm matches. Clone size is shown for a subset of rows, as once, few, many or a class of expanded clone.

j_call clone_size d_call v_call cdr3_nt cdr3_aa
TRBJ2-5 NA NA TRBV12-3/TRBV12-4 TGTGCCAGCAATACAGGGAACCAAGAGACCCAGTACTTC CASNTGNQETQYF
TRBJ2-1 NA NA TRBV12-3/TRBV12-4 TGTGCCAGCAGTTTTGTGGGCGGTGGCCAGTTCTTC CASSFVGGGQFF
TRBJ2-5 NA NA TRBV25-1 TGTGCCAGCAGTGAATCGGGAGCGACCAGCCAAGAGACCCAGTACTTC CASSESGATSQETQYF
TRBJ1-2 NA NA TRBV11-2 TGTGCCAGCAGCTTAGATCACACGAACTATGGCTACACCTTC CASSLDHTNYGYTF
TRBJ2-3 once TRBD2 TRBV18 TGTGCCAGCTCACCACCCATCGGGGGGGGCACAGATACGCAGTATTTT CASSPPIGGGTDTQYF
TRBJ2-3 NA NA TRBV12-3/TRBV12-4 TGTGCCAGCAGCCCCTCACGGGGCACAGATACGCAGTATTTT CASSPSRGTDTQYF
TRBJ2-7 many TRBD2 TRBV7-2 TGTGCCAGCAGCTTAACTAGCGGGGGTTACGAGCAGTACTTC CASSLTSGGYEQYF
TRBJ2-2 NA TRBD2 TRBV6-2/TRBV6-3 TGTGCCAGCACATCTCCGGGACTAGCGGAGAACACCGGGGAGCTGTTTTTT CASTSPGLAENTGELFF
TRBJ2-1 NA TRBD2 TRBV7-2 TGTGCCAGCAGCTTAAGTGCTAGCGGGGAATACAATGAGCAGTTCTTC CASSLSASGEYNEQFF
TRBJ2-1 few TRBD1 TRBV24-1 TGTGCCACCAGTGTCCGGACAGGGATCGAGGAGCAGTTCTTC CATSVRTGIEEQFF
TRBJ2-1 few TRBD2 TRBV6-1 TGTGCCAGCAGCTTAAGCGGGGGGGCGAACAATGAGCAGTTCTTC CASSLSGGANNEQFF
TRBJ2-2 many NA TRBV7-2 TGTGCCAGCAGCTTAAGTACTAGCAGCACCGGGGAGCTGTTTTTT CASSLSTSSTGELFF
TRBJ2-5 NA NA TRBV19 TGTGCCAGTAGTATGCACAGGGCAGCCGGAGAGACCCAGTACTTC CASSMHRAAGETQYF
TRBJ1-6 few NA TRBV5-1 TGCGCCAGCAGCCTATCCCGGGTTAGCTCACCCCTCCACTTT CASSLSRVSSPLHF
TRBJ2-3 NA NA TRBV12-3/TRBV12-4 TGTGCCAGCAGTTTAGATGGGGGGGCCGGAGATACGCAGTATTTT CASSLDGGAGDTQYF
TRBJ1-1 many NA TRBV5-5 TGTGCCAGCAGGTCGATTAGGGGAGGAGTACGCGCTTTCTTT CASRSIRGGVRAFF
TRBJ2-3 NA TRBD2 TRBV5-6 TGTGCCAGCAGCCAGCTAGCGGGGGACACAGATACGCAGTATTTT CASSQLAGDTDTQYF
TRBJ1-5 few NA TRBV15 TGTGCCACCAGCAGAGATATTGCAGGGATCCAGCCCCAGCATTTT CATSRDIAGIQPQHF
TRBJ1-6 few NA TRBV25-1 TGTGCCAGCAGTGATCCTAATTCACCCCTCCACTTT CASSDPNSPLHF
TRBJ2-2 NA NA TRBV5-4 TGTGCCAGCAGATCCGTATGGTCGTCGGGTGCCGGGGAGCTGTTTTTT CASRSVWSSGAGELFF
TRBJ2-5 few NA TRBV7-8 TGTGCCAGCTTTGCGGGAAACCTCCAAGAGACCCAGTACTTC CASFAGNLQETQYF
TRBJ1-2 NA NA TRBV28 TGTGCCAGCAGATTCCCCGGCCGTTTCAACTATGGCTACACCTTC CASRFPGRFNYGYTF
TRBJ2-4 NA NA TRBV5-1 TGCGCCAGCAGCATCGACAGTCCCAAAAACATTCAGTACTTC CASSIDSPKNIQYF
TRBJ1-3 few NA TRBV6-5 TGTGCCAGCGGCAATTGGGGCGACACCATATATTTT CASGNWGDTIYF
TRBJ2-1 NA NA TRBV20-1 TGCAGTGCTAGAGAAGCCCTCAATGAGCAGTTCTTC CSAREALNEQFF
TRBJ2-7 NA NA TRBV7-7 TGTGCCAGCAGCCCCGGGCCAAACACAGAGCAGTACTTC CASSPGPNTEQYF
TRBJ2-6 NA TRBD1 TRBV19 TGTGCCAGTAGCAATGACAGGGCTGGGGCCAACGTCCTGACTTTC CASSNDRAGANVLTF
TRBJ2-1 few TRBD2 TRBV24-1 TGTGCCACCAGTGATAGTGGGGCTAGCGGGGGAGGATTTGAGCAGTTCTTC CATSDSGASGGGFEQFF
TRBJ2-3 NA NA TRBV7-6 TGTGCCAGCAGCAACACGGAGAACACAGATACGCAGTATTTT CASSNTENTDTQYF
TRBJ1-2 few TRBD1 TRBV6-1 TGTGCCAGCAGTGAAGCAGGGACAGGGGGAAACTATGGCTACACCTTC CASSEAGTGGNYGYTF
TRBJ2-5 NA NA TRBV18 TGTGCCAGCTCAAGGGTGGACGAGACCCAGTACTTC CASSRVDETQYF
TRBJ2-5 NA TRBD1 TRBV29-1 TGCAGCGTGAGCCGGGACAGAAAGACCCAGTACTTC CSVSRDRKTQYF
TRBJ2-3 few NA TRBV19 TGTGCCAGTAGTCCACGGGGGGCAGTAGTAGATACGCAGTATTTT CASSPRGAVVDTQYF
TRBJ1-5 NA NA TRBV6-6 TGTGCCAGCAGTCTCGATCATCAGCCCCAGCATTTT CASSLDHQPQHF
TRBJ2-3 few NA TRBV12-3/TRBV12-4 TGTGCCAGCAGGGGGATCTGGGACCGTGATAGCACAGATACGCAGTATTTT CASRGIWDRDSTDTQYF
TRBJ2-1 few TRBD2 TRBV4-3 TGCGCCAGCGGCCTCGGACTAGCGGGGGGGCGCTCCTACAATGAGCAGTTCTTC CASGLGLAGGRSYNEQFF
TRBJ2-1 NA TRBD2 TRBV20-1 TGCAGTGCTGAGCGGGGGCCGAGCGAGAATGAGCAGTTCTTC CSAERGPSENEQFF
TRBJ2-1 NA TRBD2 TRBV4-2 TGTGCCAGCAGCCAAGATAGTGGTAGCGGGGGGATCAGTGAGCAGTTCTTC CASSQDSGSGGISEQFF
TRBJ2-3 few TRBD1 TRBV9 TGTGCCAGCAGCGTACAGGGGGGCACAGATACGCAGTATTTT CASSVQGGTDTQYF
TRBJ2-3 many NA TRBV7-3 TGTGCCAGCAGCTTCCAGGGACACACAGATACGCAGTATTTT CASSFQGHTDTQYF
TRBJ2-1 few TRBD2 TRBV4-1 TGCGCCAGCAGCCAAACACTAGCGGGGTCCTACAATGAGCAGTTCTTC CASSQTLAGSYNEQFF
TRBJ1-2 NA NA TRBV28 TGTGCCAGCAGTTTATTTCCCTCAGGGGATTATGGCTACACCTTC CASSLFPSGDYGYTF
TRBJ1-6 NA NA TRBV20-1 TGCAGTGCTAGAGGGACGGGTCCGGATTCACCCCTCCACTTT CSARGTGPDSPLHF
TRBJ2-3 many NA TRBV7-2 TGTGCCAGCAGCCGTGCTGGGCCCGGTACGCAGTATTTT CASSRAGPGTQYF
TRBJ2-3 many TRBD1 TRBV7-9 TGTGCCAGCACCATGACAGGGGCAGATACGCAGTATTTT CASTMTGADTQYF
TRBJ2-5 few NA TRBV9 TGTGCCAGCAGCGGTACTTTCGGCGAAGAGACCCAGTACTTC CASSGTFGEETQYF
TRBJ2-5 NA NA TRBV21-1 TGTGCCAGCAAGGGGGGGCGGGAGACCCAGTACTTC CASKGGRETQYF
TRBJ1-1 NA NA TRBV10-3 TGTGCCATCAGTGCGGGGTTCTCGGGGGACACTGAAGCTTTCTTT CAISAGFSGDTEAFF
TRBJ1-5 NA TRBD1 TRBV5-1 TGCGCCAGCAGCGCCGGGACAGGGGATCAGCCCCAGCATTTT CASSAGTGDQPQHF
TRBJ2-2 few TRBD2 TRBV5-1 TGCGCCAGCAGCTTTGGACTAGCGAACACCGGGGAGCTGTTTTTT CASSFGLANTGELFF
TRBJ2-2 few NA TRBV20-1 TGCAGTGCTAGAGAAAGGGTAGCGACCGGGGAGCTGTTTTTT CSARERVATGELFF
TRBJ1-1 NA TRBD1 TRBV6-5 TGTGCCAGCAGTTCGAACAGGGGGACTGAAGCTTTCTTT CASSSNRGTEAFF
TRBJ2-1 few NA TRBV15 TGTGCCACCAGCAGGACGGACTACCACAATGAGCAGTTCTTC CATSRTDYHNEQFF
TRBJ2-3 few TRBD2 TRBV12-3/TRBV12-4 TGTGCCAGCAGTCCCGGACTAGACCTAGTCGCGCAGTATTTT CASSPGLDLVAQYF
TRBJ1-2 few NA TRBV4-2 TGTGCCAGCAGCCAAGATGCCTTAAGAGGGGACTATGGCTACACCTTC CASSQDALRGDYGYTF
TRBJ2-6 NA NA TRBV7-2 TGTGCCAGCAGCTTTGGGGCCAACGTCCTGACTTTC CASSFGANVLTF
TRBJ2-3 many TRBD1 TRBV24-1 TGTGCCACCAGTGATCCTGGACAGGGGATAGATACGCAGTATTTT CATSDPGQGIDTQYF